The present T cell receptor (beta chain) was sequenced within a study of blood T cell repertoires in COVID-19. Overall study context: Some COVID-19 samples were acute and others convalescent; all came from the United States, Italy and Spain. PBMCs, B-cell-depleted T cells, or T cells were the source of the cDNA or gDNA that made up the material.

The length of the CDR3 is 13 residues. The V end was cut by 1 base, the J end by 2 bases, with 8 bases between. Per germline, CDR1 SQVTM and CDR2 ANQGSEA. Here immunoSEQ multiplex PCR was the method, and the copy in TCRdb shows in-frame clones only, minus some. The sample lists 200,000 to 250,000 clones, approximately 86% occurring once. This clone was picked up one time. This receptor was identified in a woman in her twenties or thirties with COVID-19, enrolled during active disease. The chain links TRBV29-1 to TRBJ2-5, with D possibly matching TRBD2 (6 bases). Sample: peripheral blood. CDR3 amino acids: CSVEAGVQETQYF. In DNA form, the CDR3 reads TGCAGCGTTGAAGCGGGAGTGCAAGAGACCCAGTACTTC. The variable domain in full, with the rest retrieved from reference TRBV29-1 and TRBJ2-5, is SAVISQKPSRDICQRGTSLTIQCQVDSQVTMMFWYRQQPGQSLTLIATANQGSEATYESGFVIDKFPISRPNLTFSTLTVSNMSPEDSSIYLCSVEAGVQETQYFGPGTRLLVL.